This TCR beta chain was sequenced in a study of blood T cell repertoires in COVID-19. The CDR3 extends over 14 amino acids. In germline, CDR1 is SGHNT, CDR2 YYREEE (reference sequence). Deletions cut 0 bases from V and 6 bases from J, with 10 bases between. Profiled with immunoSEQ multiplex PCR; TCRdb holds only in-frame clones, not every one. This repertoire shows tens of thousands of clones, more than 80% found once; its top ten account for about 16%. What was sequenced was peripheral blood. This TCR was recovered from a man at least 80 years old with acute or convalescent COVID-19. The J gene is TRBJ1-3, the V gene TRBV5-4; D not certain. Here the CDR3 reads CASSLAGVQNTIYF. Written as DNA, the CDR3 is TGTGCCAGCAGCTTGGCCGGGGTACAAAACACCATATATTTT.